This T cell receptor (beta chain) was documented in a study of human T cells and chemical hapten exposure. In the study overall: Mainly, slight library volume differences in the pool made TCR yields vary.

Single cDNA molecules in the library carried unique molecular identifiers attached during preparation. Per the study methods: Sample TCR counts, which ranged from about 20,000 to 700,000, had a median of 95,638. A single record per CDR3 protein comes from TCRdb applying MiXCR to the RACE reads. The V and J calls were not made by the authors but by TCRdb's processing. The sample records about 130,000 distinct CDR3 sequences, approximately 10% being singletons. Stated time point: healthy volunteer bleed at 2 weeks. It was from unfractionated whole blood that total RNA was extracted. CDR1 DFQATT and CDR2 SNEGSKA come from the germline V gene (reference sequence). Trimming shortened V by 3 bases and J by 4 bases, and 5 bases separated the two germline ends. This CDR3 comprises 11 residues. In its sample, this clonotype was seen a few times.

This chain uses TRBV20-1 with TRBJ2-3, with D possibly matching TRBD2 (5 bases). The receptor comes from a male donor in good health. Some clones in this sample may be carry-over from other donors' samples. Input material: whole blood. CDR3 sequence: CSARRADTQYF. In nucleotides, the CDR3 is TGCAGTGCTAGGAGGGCAGATACGCAGTATTTT.